The entry below describes one T cell receptor (beta chain). Its antigen is not identified. The table came from immunoSEQ multiplex PCR; TCRdb's copy has only in-frame clones and leaves some out. The table records about 2.4 million clones, roughly nine tenths of them present only once. Investigators divided CD4+ cells into CD45RA+ naive and CD45RA-negative memory subsets. This record comes from a study of shared clonotypes between healthy human individuals. Study results and caveats: The sharing of approximately 5.1% of naive CD4 clonotypes was seen across a handful of donors. The donor pool, a small one, limited the genetic and exposure-history diversity represented.

J lost 1 base, V lost 5 bases, and 5 bases had no gene match. The CDR3 loop spans 15 amino acids. Germline V gene data show CDR1 as SNHLY and CDR2 as FYNNEI. The sequenced sample consisted of naive CD4+ T cells sorted from blood. Subset meaning: CD45RA+ positively selected. The chain employs TRBV2 and TRBJ2-3, with TRBD2 matching over 8 bases. This TCR derives from a man between 18 and 29 years old in good health. The CDR3 sequence is CASSPRAGGTDTQYF. CDR3 nucleotides: TGTGCCAGCAGTCCCCGAGCGGGGGGCACAGATACGCAGTATTTT.